This T cell receptor (beta chain) stems from a study of CD8 T cells in Susac syndrome. RNA was extracted with the RNeasy kit, and a quantity of about 0.45 to 1 ug was reverse transcribed using random hexamers. An immunoSEQ multiplex PCR generated amplified TCR beta CDR3 products spanning 54 Vbeta and 13 Jbeta. MiXCR was run by TCRdb on the immunoSEQ multiplex PCR reads, yielding one entry per CDR3 protein. The sample has just over 300,000 distinct CDR3 sequences, 92% seen once. The germline V gene has CDR1 SEHNR and CDR2 FQNEAQ (reference sequence). The CDR3 has 13 amino acids. Trimming took 5 bases from V and 7 from J; bases not matched to a gene: 4. TCR beta sequences were obtained from blood CD8+ and CD4+ T cells. The multiple sclerosis control group comprised treatment-naive patients with stable or active relapsing-remitting disease. While CD8+ and CD4+ T cells were isolated negatively, TEMRA cells were enriched by FACS.

Material for sequencing was CD4+ T cells from PBMCs. This receptor was taken from a human donor with multiple sclerosis. The chain employs TRBV7-9 and TRBJ1-1, with TRBD1 matching over 10 bases. The CDR3 spells CASSGRDRGEAFF. The CDR3 DNA reads as TGTGCCAGCAGCGGGCGGGACAGGGGTGAAGCTTTCTTT.